These T cell receptor beta chains were read from a single sample in a study of T-cell reconstitution after alpha-beta-depleted transplantation in children. TCRdb itself ran the PCR reads through MiXCR, one entry per CDR3 protein. The sample consists of 500,000 to 650,000 distinct CDR3 sequences, roughly 10% of them appearing once. The input for sequencing was PBMCs, mostly from graft donor cells, taken 180 days after TCRalphabeta/CD19-depleted stem cell transplant. These receptors originate from a female patient between 2 and 15 years old who had a stem cell transplant for aplastic anemia, so the T cells may come from the graft donor. The CDR3 runs from the conserved cysteine through the conserved F or W.

>15|TRBV4-3
CASSQVGGKADTQYF
>16|TRBV12-3/TRBV12-4
CASSFLSGGVNNEQFF
>15|TRBV19
CASLARHTYQETQYF
>15|TRBV3-1
CASRATAATVRELFF
>15|TRBV28
CAIQLGSQGGSEQYF
>16|TRBV25-1
CASSDLGQGNTGELFF
>15|TRBV9
CASTPTGVLDWGYTF
>15|TRBV5-1
CASGRLAGGGETQYF
>15|TRBV2
CASSEFRGDSYEQYF
>15|TRBV4-3
CASSQVGTSSYEQYF
>16|TRBV24-1
CATSDRRDRTNYGYTF
>15|TRBV6-1
CASSRRRERADTQYF
>15|TRBV5-1
CASSQMGRPNTEAFF
>16|TRBV7-9
CASTSKLVKGNTEAFF
>16|TRBV11-2
CASTPTSGTNTGELFF
>11|TRBV6-2/TRBV6-3
CASGIRDPQYF
>17|TRBV9
CASSVDPQREGRYEQYF
>14|TRBV28
CASSSPREHNEQFF
>16|TRBV18
CASSQRRAGNSYEQYF
>15|TRBV28
CASSLSGLAAYEQYF
>15|TRBV19
CASSPSRPGVWELFF
>15|TRBV28
CASTPGGGSNYGYTF
>15|TRBV6-2/TRBV6-3
CASSYRRQGTDTQYF
>17|TRBV5-1
CASSLAGTGSSYNEQFF
>17|TRBV5-1
CASGAVGGARDYNEQFF
>16|TRBV15
CATSRVFGQGSYEQYF
>15|TRBV6-2/TRBV6-3
CASRQPRGLNYGYTF
>16|TRBV20-1
CSASSRTGARNQPQHF
>14|TRBV7-9
CASSFLGPNAQAFF
>15|TRBV20-1
CSASHSGGDTGELFF
>19|TRBV10-1
CASSQSRDRGLAGSYEQYF
>14|TRBV5-1
CASSLGTPYNEQFF
>15|TRBV5-1
CASSLVRVAGCRQFF
>15|TRBV7-9
CASSLGLTDYNEQFF
>14|TRBV7-9
CASRLPSGRETQYF
>15|TRBV5-1
CASSLEALNTGELFF
>16|TRBV9
CASSVGAGGYLYEQYF
>15|TRBV7-2
CACSLGAGATDTQYF
>16|TRBV3-1
CASSQGRSGTFGEQFF
>14|TRBV12-3/TRBV12-4
CASSLPGQGYEQYF
>19|TRBV10-3
CAISDGISYRALGNQPQHF
>16|TRBV11-3
CASSIGRSISYNEQFF
>15|TRBV7-6
CASSLVGERYNEQFF